This TCR beta chain was observed in a study of shared clonotypes between healthy human individuals. CDR1 is SGHTS, CDR2 YDEGEE, per germline. The CDR3 loop spans 14 amino acids. V shed 1 base and J shed 5 bases, with 12 bases lying between them. Naive-designated CD8 cells lacked CD45RO, were positively enriched for CCR7, and omitted terminally differentiated effector memory CD45RA+ cells. This clone has just one count. The authors distributed each subset's genomic DNA evenly over several immunoSEQ plates. Only in-frame clones appear in the TCRdb table, and some are missing; sequencing was by immunoSEQ multiplex PCR. The table lists around 1.9 million clones, 85% to 95% of them singletons.

The source of this sequence is a man aged 18 to 30 in good health. Some clones in this sample may be carry-over from other donors' samples. The chain joins TRBV5-8 to TRBJ2-5, with D maybe TRBD1 (6 bases). Sequenced material: naive CD8+ T cells from PBMCs. This CDR3 is CASSLRYRDETQYF. The CDR3 coding sequence is TGTGCCAGCAGCTTGAGGTACAGGGATGAGACCCAGTACTTC.